The rows below give T cell receptor beta chains drawn from one sample of a study of cytomegalovirus exposure and HLA in healthy donors. Clones were read by immunoSEQ multiplex PCR, and TCRdb kept only the in-frame ones, dropping some. This table holds 95,000 to 110,000 clones, about a tenth found once. Material for sequencing was PBMCs. Receptors were obtained from a man between 35 and 55 years old in good health and CMV-seropositive. CDR3s include the opening cysteine and the closing phenylalanine or tryptophan. A D gene is named only where the DNA matches it firmly. Clone size is shown for a subset of rows, as once, few, many or a class of expanded clone.

v_gene	d_gene	abundance	j_gene	CDR3aa	CDR3nt
TRBV6-1	-	few	TRBJ1-4	CASRDQGTLAEKLFF	TGTGCCAGCAGGGACCAGGGGACCCTGGCTGAAAAACTGTTTTTT
TRBV11-2	TRBD2	few	TRBJ2-1	CASSSRLAFNEQFF	TGTGCCAGCAGCTCACGACTAGCGTTCAATGAGCAGTTCTTC
TRBV30	-	-	TRBJ1-1	CAWRRENTEAFF	TGTGCCTGGCGCAGGGAGAACACTGAAGCTTTCTTT
TRBV12-5	-	few	TRBJ1-2	CASGPGQLYGYTF	TGTGCTAGTGGTCCGGGACAACTCTATGGCTACACCTTC
TRBV29-1	TRBD2	few	TRBJ2-2	CSVEDGTSGRTPGTGELFF	TGCAGCGTTGAAGACGGGACTAGCGGGAGGACCCCGGGCACCGGGGAGCTGTTTTTT
TRBV28	TRBD1	few	TRBJ2-1	CASSLETGPPYNEQFF	TGTGCCAGCAGTTTGGAGACAGGGCCGCCCTACAATGAGCAGTTCTTC
TRBV27	-	-	TRBJ1-1	CASKRGRNTEAFF	TGTGCCAGCAAAAGGGGGAGGAACACTGAAGCTTTCTTT
TRBV7-2	-	-	TRBJ2-7	CASSLGPGNRGNYEQYF	TGTGCCAGCAGCTTAGGCCCGGGGAATAGGGGGAACTACGAGCAGTACTTC
TRBV7-9	TRBD2	few	TRBJ2-1	CASSLSTSGRDEQFF	TGTGCCAGCAGCTTAAGTACTAGCGGGAGGGATGAGCAGTTCTTC
TRBV29-1	-	-	TRBJ1-3	CSVEDHLAGSGNTIYF	TGCAGCGTTGAAGATCATTTGGCAGGCTCTGGAAACACCATATATTTT
TRBV5-4	-	-	TRBJ2-7	CASSYDFSGEQYF	TGTGCCAGCAGTTACGACTTTTCGGGCGAGCAGTACTTC
TRBV6-5	-	few	TRBJ1-2	CASSFGQNYGYTF	TGTGCCAGCAGCTTTGGACAGAACTATGGCTACACCTTC
TRBV9	-	few	TRBJ1-5	CASSARVKGGQPQHF	TGTGCCAGCAGCGCAAGGGTTAAAGGGGGTCAGCCCCAGCATTTT
TRBV7-9	-	few	TRBJ2-7	CASSPWSGSHHEQYF	TGTGCCAGCAGCCCTTGGAGCGGTTCCCACCACGAGCAGTACTTC
TRBV2	TRBD2	-	TRBJ2-5	CASRASGSAETQYF	TGTGCCAGCAGGGCTAGCGGGAGTGCAGAGACCCAGTACTTC
TRBV4-1	TRBD2	few	TRBJ2-7	CASNSGVAGDEQYF	TGCGCCAGCAACTCGGGGGTAGCGGGAGACGAGCAGTACTTC
TRBV5-6	-	-	TRBJ2-7	CASSLSDYGQYF	TGTGCCAGCAGCTTGTCCGACTACGGGCAGTACTTC
TRBV27	TRBD2	few	TRBJ2-7	CASSKGLAGVEQYF	TGTGCCAGCAGTAAAGGACTAGCGGGAGTAGAGCAGTACTTC
TRBV30	TRBD1	-	TRBJ1-1	CAWSVQGSRAFF	TGTGCCTGGAGTGTACAGGGGAGTAGAGCTTTCTTT
TRBV7-8	-	few	TRBJ1-1	CASSLRAGGNEAFF	TGTGCCAGCAGCTTAAGGGCTGGGGGGAATGAAGCTTTCTTT
TRBV5-8	-	-	TRBJ2-7	CASSSGQAGEQYF	TGTGCCAGCAGCTCGGGCCAGGCGGGGGAGCAGTACTTC
TRBV7-2	-	once	TRBJ1-5	CASSLGQPDQPQHF	TGTGCCAGCAGCTTAGGACAGCCCGATCAGCCCCAGCATTTT
TRBV9	-	-	TRBJ2-2	CASSHATGNTGELFF	TGTGCCAGCAGCCATGCGACAGGGAACACCGGGGAGCTGTTTTTT
TRBV25-1	TRBD2	few	TRBJ2-3	CASSPGSGMTDTQYF	TGTGCCAGCAGTCCGGGGAGCGGGATGACAGATACGCAGTATTTT
TRBV6-5	-	few	TRBJ1-5	CASSPPDQPQHF	TGTGCCAGCAGCCCACCAGATCAGCCCCAGCATTTT
TRBV6-6	TRBD1	-	TRBJ2-7	CASSSHRGLYEQYF	TGTGCCAGCAGTTCCCACAGGGGGCTCTACGAGCAGTACTTC
TRBV7-9	-	-	TRBJ1-1	CASSSYILRKGGYAEAFF	TGTGCCAGCAGCTCCTACATTCTTCGGAAAGGGGGTTACGCTGAAGCTTTCTTT
TRBV21-1	-	-	TRBJ2-7	CASSKITGGGEQYF	TGTGCCAGCAGCAAAATCACAGGCGGTGGCGAGCAGTACTTC
TRBV2	TRBD1	few	TRBJ1-5	CASSSTGSNQPQHF	TGTGCCAGCAGTTCGACAGGGTCCAATCAGCCCCAGCATTTT
TRBV15	TRBD2	few	TRBJ2-3	CATSRDKGLAGENTQYF	TGTGCCACCAGCAGAGATAAGGGACTAGCGGGAGAAAATACGCAGTATTTT
TRBV19	-	-	TRBJ2-5	CASSRLSERETQYF	TGTGCCAGTAGTCGCTTGTCGGAGAGGGAGACCCAGTACTTC
TRBV18	-	few	TRBJ2-7	CASSPGISYEQYF	TGTGCCAGCTCACCTGGCATCTCCTACGAGCAGTACTTC
TRBV9	TRBD1	-	TRBJ1-2	CASSPRTGVPYGYTF	TGTGCCAGCAGCCCCCGGACAGGGGTACCCTATGGCTACACCTTC
TRBV7-9	TRBD1	few	TRBJ2-7	CASSNRDRDYEQYF	TGTGCCAGCAGCAACCGGGACAGGGACTACGAGCAGTACTTC
TRBV18	-	-	TRBJ2-1	CASSPYLGQGYEQFF	TGTGCCAGCTCACCATATCTGGGGCAGGGCTATGAGCAGTTCTTC
TRBV15	-	-	TRBJ2-7	CATSSARDWEQYF	TGTGCCACCAGCAGTGCTCGGGACTGGGAGCAGTACTTC
TRBV7-8	-	few	TRBJ2-5	CASGGGRGETQYF	TGTGCCAGCGGTGGAGGTCGGGGGGAGACCCAGTACTTC
TRBV2	-	few	TRBJ1-4	CASSDVRARGEKLFF	TGTGCCAGCAGTGACGTTAGGGCTCGGGGTGAAAAACTGTTTTTT
TRBV19	-	-	TRBJ1-3	CASSIILSGNTIYF	TGTGCCAGTAGTATAATTCTTTCTGGAAACACCATATATTTT
TRBV20-1	-	-	TRBJ2-7	CSASEAYEQYF	TGCAGTGCTTCAGAAGCCTACGAGCAGTACTTC
TRBV7-2	TRBD2	-	TRBJ2-1	CASREGAGGPGNEQFF	TGTGCCAGCAGGGAGGGGGCGGGAGGGCCAGGGAATGAGCAGTTCTTC
TRBV28	-	few	TRBJ1-4	CASSFVLGNEKLFF	TGTGCCAGCAGTTTTGTGCTAGGTAATGAAAAACTGTTTTTT
TRBV11-2	TRBD1	-	TRBJ2-7	CASSLIGQDYEQYF	TGTGCCAGCAGCCTCATTGGACAGGATTACGAGCAGTACTTC
TRBV7-8	-	-	TRBJ1-4	CASSFGGNEKLFF	TGTGCCAGCAGCTTCGGGGGTAATGAAAAACTGTTTTTT
TRBV7-2	-	few	TRBJ1-2	CASSLALRNGYTF	TGTGCCAGCAGCTTAGCGCTCAGAAATGGCTACACCTTC
TRBV5-1	TRBD1	few	TRBJ1-5	CASSLSSTGDQPQHF	TGCGCCAGCAGCTTGAGTTCGACAGGGGATCAGCCCCAGCATTTT
TRBV10-3	TRBD1	-	TRBJ1-1	CAIRPGTGENTEAFF	TGTGCCATCAGACCCGGGACAGGGGAGAACACTGAAGCTTTCTTT
TRBV6-5	-	-	TRBJ2-3	CASADSSTDTQYF	TGTGCCAGCGCGGACTCTAGCACAGATACGCAGTATTTT
TRBV4-1	TRBD2	-	TRBJ2-7	CASSQVLRTSGLSYEQYF	TGCGCCAGCAGCCAAGTCCTTCGGACTAGCGGACTCTCCTACGAGCAGTACTTC
TRBV19	TRBD2	few	TRBJ2-1	CASSFSGRRDSYNEQFF	TGTGCCAGTAGTTTTAGCGGGAGAAGGGACTCCTACAATGAGCAGTTCTTC
TRBV27	TRBD1	-	TRBJ1-2	CASRETGALYGYTF	TGTGCCAGCCGCGAGACAGGGGCCCTCTATGGCTACACCTTC
TRBV5-1	TRBD2	-	TRBJ2-1	CASEISGRANEQFF	TGCGCCAGCGAAATCAGCGGGAGAGCGAATGAGCAGTTCTTC
TRBV5-5	TRBD1	-	TRBJ1-1	CASSPGTATEAFF	TGTGCCAGCAGCCCGGGGACAGCTACTGAAGCTTTCTTT
TRBV13	-	-	TRBJ1-5	CASSLGGLTTDPNQPQHF	TGTGCCAGCAGCTTAGGCGGGTTAACGACTGACCCCAATCAGCCCCAGCATTTT
TRBV4-1	TRBD1	few	TRBJ2-7	CASSQDPGQGYEQYF	TGCGCCAGCAGCCAAGATCCGGGACAGGGGTACGAGCAGTACTTC
TRBV29-1	-	once	TRBJ2-7	CSVIKRAGHEQYF	TGCAGCGTTATCAAGCGGGCGGGGCACGAGCAGTACTTC
TRBV5-4	-	few	TRBJ1-2	CASSWQRAGPYGYTF	TGTGCCAGCAGCTGGCAGAGAGCGGGGCCCTATGGCTACACCTTC
TRBV9	TRBD1	-	TRBJ2-1	CASSVGSLTGNEQFF	TGTGCCAGCAGCGTAGGTTCCCTGACAGGGAATGAGCAGTTCTTC
TRBV5-1	TRBD1	-	TRBJ1-3	CASSLGQALSGNTIYF	TGCGCCAGCAGCCTCGGACAGGCCCTCTCTGGAAACACCATATATTTT
TRBV5-1	TRBD2	few	TRBJ2-1	CASSPSGGSSYNEQFF	TGCGCCAGCAGCCCGAGCGGGGGGAGCTCCTACAATGAGCAGTTCTTC